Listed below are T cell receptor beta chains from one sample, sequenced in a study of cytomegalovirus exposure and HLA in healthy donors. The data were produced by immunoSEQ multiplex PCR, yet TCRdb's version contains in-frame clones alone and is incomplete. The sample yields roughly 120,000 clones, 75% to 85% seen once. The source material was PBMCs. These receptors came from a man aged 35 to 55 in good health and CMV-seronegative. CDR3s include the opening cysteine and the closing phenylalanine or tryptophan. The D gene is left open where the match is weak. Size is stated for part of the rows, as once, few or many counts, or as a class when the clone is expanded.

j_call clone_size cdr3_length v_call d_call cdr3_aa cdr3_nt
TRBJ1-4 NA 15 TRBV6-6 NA CASRSHRAIGEKLFF TGTGCCAGCAGGTCTCACAGGGCAATCGGTGAAAAACTGTTTTTT
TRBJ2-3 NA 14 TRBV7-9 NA CASSSPAGEDTQYF TGTGCCAGCAGCTCCCCGGCCGGGGAAGATACGCAGTATTTT
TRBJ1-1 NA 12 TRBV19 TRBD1 CASRPGGAGTFF TGTGCCAGTAGACCAGGGGGCGCAGGAACTTTCTTT
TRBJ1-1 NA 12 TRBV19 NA CASNQGNTEAFF TGTGCCAGTAACCAGGGGAACACTGAAGCTTTCTTT
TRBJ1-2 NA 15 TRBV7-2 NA CASSLFEGGKNGYTF TGTGCCAGCAGCCTATTCGAGGGGGGGAAGAATGGCTACACCTTC
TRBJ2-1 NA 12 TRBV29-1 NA CSVVPQYNEQFF TGCAGCGTTGTTCCCCAGTACAATGAGCAGTTCTTC
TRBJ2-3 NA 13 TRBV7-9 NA CSSSLRTTDTQYF TGTTCCAGCAGCTTAAGGACAACAGATACGCAGTATTTT
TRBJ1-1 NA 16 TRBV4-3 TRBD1 CASSHNSGTGGTEAFF TGCGCCAGCAGCCACAATTCCGGGACAGGGGGCACTGAAGCTTTCTTT
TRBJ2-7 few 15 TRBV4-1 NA CASSLTGLPDYEQYF TGCGCCAGCAGCCTAACAGGCTTGCCGGATTACGAGCAGTACTTC
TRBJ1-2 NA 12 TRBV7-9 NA CASTPALVGYTF TGTGCCAGCACCCCAGCGTTGGTCGGCTACACCTTC
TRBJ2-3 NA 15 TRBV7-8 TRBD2 CASSSGLAGAHTQYF TGTGCCAGCAGCTCAGGACTAGCGGGGGCCCATACGCAGTATTTT
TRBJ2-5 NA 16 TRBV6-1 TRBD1 CASSDWNRDRVKTQYF TGTGCCAGCAGTGACTGGAACCGGGACAGGGTAAAAACCCAGTACTTC
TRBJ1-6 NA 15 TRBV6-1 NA CASSPVRSYNSPLHF TGTGCCAGCAGCCCCGTCAGGTCCTATAATTCACCCCTCCACTTT
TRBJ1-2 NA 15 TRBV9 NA CASSLTPDINYGYTF TGTGCCAGCAGCCTGACCCCTGACATAAACTATGGCTACACCTTC
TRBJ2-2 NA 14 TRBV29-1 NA CSVPGTLNTGELFF TGCAGCGTTCCCGGGACACTTAACACCGGGGAGCTGTTTTTT
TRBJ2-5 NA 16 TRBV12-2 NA CASRFQSAGVGETQYF TGTGCAAGTCGCTTTCAGAGTGCGGGGGTAGGAGAGACCCAGTACTTC
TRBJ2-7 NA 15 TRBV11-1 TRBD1 CASSSAGQGSYEQYF TGTGCCAGCAGCTCGGCGGGACAGGGTTCATACGAGCAGTACTTC
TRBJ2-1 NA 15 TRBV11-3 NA CASSLVTRSENEQFF TGTGCCAGCAGCTTAGTCACCCGATCGGAGAATGAGCAGTTCTTC
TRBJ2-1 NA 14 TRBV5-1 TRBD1 CASSAGGQGNEQFF TGCGCCAGCAGCGCTGGGGGACAGGGGAATGAGCAGTTCTTC
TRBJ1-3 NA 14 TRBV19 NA CASSRQVSGNTIYF TGTGCCAGTAGTCGACAGGTCTCTGGAAACACCATATATTTT
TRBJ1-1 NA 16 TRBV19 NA CASSPDRPWGNTEAFF TGTGCCAGTAGTCCCGACAGGCCCTGGGGGAACACTGAAGCTTTCTTT
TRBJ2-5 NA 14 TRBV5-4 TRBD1 CASSPGQGRETQYF TGTGCCAGCAGCCCGGGACAGGGAAGAGAGACCCAGTACTTC
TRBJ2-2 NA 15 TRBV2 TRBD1 CASRTGSGNTGELFF TGTGCCAGCAGGACAGGGTCGGGGAACACCGGGGAGCTGTTTTTT
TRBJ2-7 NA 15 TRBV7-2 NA CASSLRAGSNYEQYF TGTGCCAGCAGCTTACGGGCGGGGAGCAACTACGAGCAGTACTTC
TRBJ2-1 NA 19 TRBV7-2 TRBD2 CASSSRTSGFKTNYNEQFF TGTGCCAGCAGCTCCAGGACTAGCGGATTTAAAACAAACTACAATGAGCAGTTCTTC
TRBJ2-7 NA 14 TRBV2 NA CASRASGRVYEQYF TGTGCCAGCAGGGCTTCTGGCAGGGTGTACGAGCAGTACTTC
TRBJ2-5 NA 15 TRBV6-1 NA CASSATLTRGETQYF TGTGCCAGCAGTGCGACTCTTACCCGGGGAGAGACCCAGTACTTC
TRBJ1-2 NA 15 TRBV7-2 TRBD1 CASTGQGGLNYGYTF TGTGCCAGCACCGGACAGGGCGGTTTAAACTATGGCTACACCTTC
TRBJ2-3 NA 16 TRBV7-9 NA CSSSPLAGISTDTQYF TGTTCCAGCAGCCCTCTGGCAGGGATAAGCACAGATACGCAGTATTTT
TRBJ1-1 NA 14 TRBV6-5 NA CASSYPGGGTEAFF TGTGCCAGCAGTTACCCCGGGGGTGGGACTGAAGCTTTCTTT
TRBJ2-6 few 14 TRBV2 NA CASSEHSGANVLTF TGTGCCAGCAGTGAACACTCTGGGGCCAACGTCCTGACTTTC
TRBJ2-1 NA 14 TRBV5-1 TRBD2 CASSLWGLAEQQFF TGCGCCAGCAGCTTGTGGGGACTAGCGGAGCAACAGTTCTTC
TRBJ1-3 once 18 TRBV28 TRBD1 CASSLWDRGSSSGNTIYF TGTGCCAGCAGTTTGTGGGACAGGGGGTCTTCCTCTGGAAACACCATATATTTT
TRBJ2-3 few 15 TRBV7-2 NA CASSPQGGGMTSQYF TGTGCCAGCAGCCCCCAGGGGGGTGGGATGACCTCGCAGTATTTT
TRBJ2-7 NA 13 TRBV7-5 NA CAISKWGYYEQYF TGTGCCATCAGTAAGTGGGGCTACTACGAGCAGTACTTC
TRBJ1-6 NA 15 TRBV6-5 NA CASNKGETGGSPLHF TGTGCCAGCAACAAGGGGGAGACAGGAGGTTCACCCCTCCACTTT
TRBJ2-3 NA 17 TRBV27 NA CASSGTGELTQTDTQYF TGTGCCAGCAGCGGGACGGGAGAACTTACACAGACAGATACGCAGTATTTT
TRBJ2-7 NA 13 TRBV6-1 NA CASGRRGLYEQYF TGTGCCAGCGGGAGGAGAGGGTTGTACGAGCAGTACTTC
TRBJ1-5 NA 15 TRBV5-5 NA CASSSRGNSNQPQHF TGTGCCAGCAGCTCGCGAGGAAACAGCAATCAGCCCCAGCATTTT
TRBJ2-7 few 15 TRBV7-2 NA CASSLHRTSSYEQYF TGTGCCAGCAGCTTACACAGGACGAGCTCCTACGAGCAGTACTTC